This is a list of T cell receptor beta chains from one sample in a study of blood T cell repertoires in COVID-19. The repertoire was sequenced with immunoSEQ multiplex PCR; TCRdb's copy has only in-frame clones and lacks some. The data contain 90,000 to 110,000 clones, around 83% of them singletons. The source material was peripheral blood. The receptor source for this set is an elderly woman with acute or convalescent COVID-19. Both conserved end residues are part of each CDR3. A D gene is named only where the DNA matches it firmly. Size tells how often a clone was seen (once, few, many) or the class of an expanded clone, and some rows leave it out.

v_call,cdr3_length,d_call,j_call,clone_size,cdr3_aa,cdr3_nt
TRBV28,15,-,TRBJ1-4,-,CASSARQATNEKLFF,TGTGCCAGCAGTGCACGACAGGCAACTAATGAAAAACTGTTTTTT
TRBV24-1,13,-,TRBJ1-2,-,CATSDRANYGYTF,TGTGCCACCAGTGATAGAGCTAACTATGGCTACACCTTC
TRBV12-5,14,TRBD1,TRBJ1-6,-,CASQQGQQNSPLHF,TGTGCTAGTCAACAGGGGCAACAAAATTCACCCCTCCACTTT
TRBV11-3,13,-,TRBJ2-1,-,CASSSAYYNEQFF,TGTGCCAGCAGCTCCGCCTATTACAATGAGCAGTTCTTC
TRBV9,13,-,TRBJ2-3,-,CASSIPGSDTQYF,TGTGCCAGCAGCATTCCAGGGTCAGATACGCAGTATTTT
TRBV15,15,TRBD1,TRBJ2-7,-,CATSSGQGASYEQYF,TGTGCCACCAGCTCAGGACAGGGGGCGTCCTACGAGCAGTACTTC
TRBV11-3,14,-,TRBJ1-1,-,CASSLGGGRAEAFF,TGTGCCAGCAGCTTAGGCGGAGGGCGCGCTGAAGCTTTCTTT
TRBV7-9,17,TRBD2,TRBJ2-3,-,CASSLEPPGSGRDTQYF,TGTGCCAGCAGCTTAGAGCCCCCGGGTAGCGGGAGAGATACGCAGTATTTT
TRBV18,14,-,TRBJ1-5,-,CASSPGGSNQPQHF,TGTGCCAGCTCACCAGGGGGGAGCAATCAGCCCCAGCATTTT
TRBV25-1,14,-,TRBJ2-2,once,CASSLNTGTGELFF,TGTGCCAGCAGTCTAAACACAGGGACCGGGGAGCTGTTTTTT
TRBV11-1,15,-,TRBJ2-1,-,CASSFSSIRYNEQFF,TGTGCCAGCAGCTTCTCGTCGATACGGTACAATGAGCAGTTCTTC
TRBV2,16,-,TRBJ1-2,few,CASSEGGGNLIYGYTF,TGTGCCAGCAGCGAAGGCGGAGGGAATCTCATCTATGGCTACACCTTC
TRBV3-1/TRBV3-2,19,-,TRBJ2-5,-,CASSQDLSPGTKRGETQYF,TGTGCCAGCAGCCAAGATTTGTCCCCCGGGACAAAAAGGGGAGAGACCCAGTACTTC
TRBV7-9,13,-,TRBJ1-4,-,CASSFQGSEKLFF,TGTGCCAGCAGCTTTCAGGGTAGTGAAAAACTGTTTTTT
TRBV7-2,14,TRBD1,TRBJ2-7,-,CASSVDRGWYEQYF,TGTGCCAGCAGCGTGGACAGGGGTTGGTACGAGCAGTACTTC
TRBV6-6,15,-,TRBJ2-2,-,CASSSFRPPAGELFF,TGTGCCAGCAGTTCCTTCCGTCCCCCTGCCGGGGAGCTGTTTTTT
TRBV10-3,14,TRBD1,TRBJ2-7,-,CAMSRDRDILEQYF,TGTGCCATGTCCCGGGACAGGGATATACTCGAGCAGTACTTC
TRBV24-1,15,TRBD1,TRBJ2-7,once,CATSDSRQGYYEQYF,TGTGCCACCAGTGATTCTCGACAGGGTTACTACGAGCAGTACTTC
TRBV28,16,TRBD1,TRBJ2-5,-,CASSSRGTGKGETQYF,TGTGCCAGCAGTTCCCGCGGGACAGGCAAAGGGGAGACCCAGTACTTC
TRBV6-5,13,-,TRBJ2-2,few,CASSYNLQGELFF,TGTGCCAGCAGTTATAATCTGCAGGGAGAGCTGTTTTTT
TRBV5-1,15,TRBD1,TRBJ2-5,-,CASSWGQTYQETQYF,TGCGCCAGCAGCTGGGGACAGACTTACCAAGAGACCCAGTACTTC
TRBV5-6,19,TRBD1,TRBJ2-5,few,CASSLASWTGVFILETQYF,TGTGCCAGCAGCTTGGCCTCCTGGACAGGGGTTTTTATATTAGAGACCCAGTACTTC
TRBV27,18,TRBD2,TRBJ2-3,-,CASSTGPRTSGKGDTQYF,TGTGCCAGCAGCACAGGGCCACGAACTAGCGGGAAAGGAGATACGCAGTATTTT
TRBV25-1,12,TRBD1,TRBJ1-6,once,CASRDRAAPLHF,TGTGCCAGCAGAGACAGGGCGGCACCCCTCCACTTT
TRBV5-5,16,TRBD1,TRBJ1-1,-,CASSLAGGTGATEAFF,TGTGCCAGCAGCTTGGCGGGGGGGACAGGGGCGACTGAAGCTTTCTTT
TRBV29-1,13,-,TRBJ1-1,-,CSVGGDRNTEAFF,TGCAGCGTTGGGGGAGATAGGAACACTGAAGCTTTCTTT
TRBV6-5,15,TRBD1,TRBJ2-3,-,CASRITGVGTDTQYF,TGTGCCAGCAGGATTACAGGGGTTGGGACAGATACGCAGTATTTT
TRBV29-1,12,-,TRBJ1-1,-,CSVEDGHTEAFF,TGCAGCGTTGAAGATGGGCACACTGAAGCTTTCTTT
TRBV7-2,15,TRBD2,TRBJ2-2,-,CASSFSGTNTGELFF,TGTGCCAGCAGTTTTAGCGGGACGAACACCGGGGAGCTGTTTTTT
TRBV11-3,13,-,TRBJ2-1,once,CASSLGRMNEQFF,TGTGCCAGCAGCTTAGGGCGGATGAATGAGCAGTTCTTC
TRBV13,14,-,TRBJ1-3,-,CASSLLSSGNTIYF,TGTGCCAGCAGCCTTCTTAGCTCTGGAAACACCATATATTTT
TRBV30,15,TRBD1,TRBJ1-2,-,CAWRGGQGPAYGYTF,TGTGCCTGGAGGGGGGGACAGGGGCCAGCTTATGGCTACACCTTC
TRBV19,15,TRBD1,TRBJ1-6,-,CASTLRDRDNSPLHF,TGTGCCAGTACTCTCCGGGACAGGGATAATTCACCCCTCCACTTT
TRBV10-1,13,-,TRBJ2-1,-,CASSKDFYNEQFF,TGCGCCAGCAGTAAGGACTTTTACAATGAGCAGTTCTTC
TRBV5-1,12,-,TRBJ1-3,few,CASSDKGNTIYF,TGCGCCAGCAGTGACAAGGGAAACACCATATATTTT
TRBV5-1,15,TRBD1,TRBJ2-7,-,CASSQQGPGPYEQYF,TGCGCCAGCAGTCAACAGGGGCCAGGGCCCTACGAGCAGTACTTC
TRBV19,12,-,TRBJ1-2,-,CASSMTDYGYTF,TGTGCCAGTAGTATGACAGACTATGGCTACACCTTC
TRBV18,15,TRBD1,TRBJ2-5,once,CASSPGTGGMETQYF,TGTGCCAGCTCACCTGGGACAGGGGGAATGGAGACCCAGTACTTC
TRBV4-3,16,-,TRBJ2-3,-,CASSQDAGRPQNTQYF,TGCGCCAGCAGCCAAGATGCGGGACGACCACAGAATACGCAGTATTTT
TRBV19,15,-,TRBJ1-3,few,CASSSPPISGNTIYF,TGTGCCAGTAGTTCTCCTCCTATCTCTGGAAACACCATATATTTT
TRBV27,14,-,TRBJ1-5,few,CASSRGGLNQPQHF,TGTGCCAGCAGTCGCGGGGGCTTGAATCAGCCCCAGCATTTT